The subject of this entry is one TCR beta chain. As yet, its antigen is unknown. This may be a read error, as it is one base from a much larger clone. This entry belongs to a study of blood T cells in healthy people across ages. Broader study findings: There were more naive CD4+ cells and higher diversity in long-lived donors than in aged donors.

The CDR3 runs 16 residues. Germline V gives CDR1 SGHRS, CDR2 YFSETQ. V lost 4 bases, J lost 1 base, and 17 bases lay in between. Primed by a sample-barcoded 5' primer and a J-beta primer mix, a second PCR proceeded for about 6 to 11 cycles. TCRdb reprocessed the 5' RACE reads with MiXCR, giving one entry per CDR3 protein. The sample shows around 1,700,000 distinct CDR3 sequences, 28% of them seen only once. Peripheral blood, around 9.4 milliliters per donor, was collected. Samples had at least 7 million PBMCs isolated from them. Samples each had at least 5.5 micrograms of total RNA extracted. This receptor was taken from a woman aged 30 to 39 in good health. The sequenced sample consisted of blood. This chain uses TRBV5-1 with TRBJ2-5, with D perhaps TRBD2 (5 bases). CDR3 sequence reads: CASSISGTVTQETQYF. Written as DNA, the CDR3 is TGCGCCAGCAGCATCAGCGGAACTGTCACCCAAGAGACCCAGTACTTC.